This T cell receptor beta chain was captured in a study of blood T cell repertoires in COVID-19. About the study: COVID-19 samples, acute and convalescent, were from the United States, Italy and Spain. T cells, B-cell-depleted T cells, or PBMCs supplied cDNA or gDNA.

This clone has more than one count but fewer than ten. Seattle enrolled patients during active infection and tracked them longitudinally. Unmatched junction bases numbered 8, after V lost 5 bases and J lost 4 bases. Germline loops: CDR1 MNHEY, CDR2 SVGEGT. The CDR3 length is 16 residues. Original data processing: Scientists estimated how many nucleated cells there were by amplifying reference gene primers. TCRdb's table, derived via immunoSEQ multiplex PCR, lists solely in-frame clones and lacks some. V and J calls and clone size are given by that table; D and trimming were obtained from the DNA. The sample contains about 230,000 clones, 83% of which appear only once.

This TCR was sampled from a woman aged 25 to 39 with COVID-19, enrolled during active disease. The sequenced sample consisted of peripheral blood. This chain joins TRBV6-2 or TRBV6-3 and TRBJ1-5; 10 bases are a match to TRBD1. Written as DNA, the CDR3 is TGTGCCAGCAGTACAGTGGGACAGGGGATTAATCAGCCCCAGCATTTT. Translation gives CASSTVGQGINQPQHF.